The 4 T cell receptor beta chains reported below all come from one sample, sequenced in a study of vaccination effects on CD4 cells after COVID-19. The ViraFEST assay expanded antigen-specific CD4+ T cells with viral peptide pools before sequencing. Isolating CD4+ T cells followed about 11 days of culture. Nucleocapsid antibodies were negative in the vaccine recipients, who had never had SARS-CoV-2 infection. No antigen has been assigned to these receptors. Data came from immunoSEQ multiplex PCR; TCRdb stores just in-frame clones and leaves some out. This sample carries 40,000 to 50,000 clones, more than 65% of them seen once, and the ten largest clones take about 3.1%. The sample here was CD4+ T cells from PBMCs cultured with HCoV-NL63 spike peptides, taken before COVID-19 vaccination. The receptors come from a human donor who received a COVID-19 vaccine.

In DNA form, the CDR3 reads TGCGCCAGCAGTGAGCAACTAGCGGGGGCCGAGGATGAGCAGTTCTTC. It specifies CASSEQLAGAEDEQFF. This chain joins TRBV10-1 and TRBJ2-1; TRBD2 matches at 11 bases. V shed 2 bases and J 8 bases; nucleotides not matched to a gene: 8. Germline V CDR1 and CDR2: WNHNN, SYGVQD (reference sequence). This CDR3 has 16 amino acids.

This chain uses TRBV11-2 with TRBJ1-1, with a tentative D call TRBD1 (5 bases). CDR3 length: 15 amino acids. With 2 bases removed from V and 0 bases from J, the gap between germline ends came to 10 bases. The V gene's germline CDR1 is SGHAT and CDR2 FQNNGV. CDR3 sequence reads: CASSLRGGLNTEAFF. In nucleotides, the CDR3 is TGTGCCAGCAGCTTAAGGGGAGGTCTGAACACTGAAGCTTTCTTT.

This clone was recorded a few times. Its ends do not fully match the called genes, so a read error is possible. The V and J genes are TRBV7-6 and TRBJ2-1, with 8 bases lining up with TRBD2. CDR3 size: 17 residues. Germline V lookup: CDR1 SGHVS, CDR2 FNYEAQ. The CDR3: CASSEVVIAGTYNEQFF. The DNA for the CDR3 is TGTGCCAGCAGCGAAGTGGTAATAGCGGGGACCTACAACGAGCAGTTCTTC.

The rearrangement joins TRBV12-3 or TRBV12-4 to TRBJ2-7; D tentatively reads TRBD1 or TRBD2 (5 bases each). Deletions cut 8 bases from V and 7 bases from J, with 18 bases between. This CDR3 contains 13 residues. The CDR3 region is CASAKSGPREQYV. The CDR3 coding sequence is TGTGCCAGCGCTAAGTCGGGGCCTCGGGAGCAGTACGTC.